What follows describes a single T cell receptor beta chain. Its antigen is not yet known. The sample holds no much larger clone one base away, and base qualities are not on file. CDR1 and CDR2 are drawn from the germline V gene (reference sequence): LNHDA, SQIVND. V was cut back by 5 bases and J by 2 bases, leaving a gap of 17 bases between them. From its cysteine to its phenylalanine, the CDR3 spans 16 amino acids. The retained sequence is limited to the CDR3, 48 bases, with the frame set at the first base. This record belongs to a study of blood T cell repertoires in COVID-19 (dated by TCRdb to 2020 to 2022). Notes on the research overall: Samples covering the acute and convalescent phases of COVID-19 were provided by collaborators in the United States, Italy and Spain. Subjects who had been exposed to COVID-19, were actively infected with it, or had recovered from it provided the deeply sampled blood TCRbeta repertoires that made up the dataset. The repertoires were released in a freely available public database intended as a resource for research on the immune response to SARS-CoV-2. Nearly every sample came with metadata listing a de-identified subject ID, COVID-19 status, age in years and sex. Where HLA class I and class II types were available, the types were taken from metadata supplied by the sample provider, not from assay-based typing. The material from the prospective study consisted of cDNA or gDNA derived from T cells, B-cell-depleted T cells, or PBMCs. The samples were drawn from the first 160 participants of the ongoing ImmuneRACE study and from 1,200 or so subjects provided by 6 global collaborators. The paper's findings and limits, for the study overall: How much clinical and demographic metadata was included differed by source and by participant, and the metadata was provided uncurated.

Each collaborating institution followed its own protocols to collect whole blood in K2EDTA tubes. For TCRbeta analysis, collaborators shipped samples in one of three forms: frozen whole blood, isolated PBMCs, or DNA extracted from either of those sample types. The immunoSEQ Assay, a bias-controlled multiplex PCR, was used to amplify TCRbeta CDR3 regions from genomic DNA. The authors processed their data as follows. Within the assay, amplification of reference gene primers was used to estimate how many nucleated cells each sample contained. Sequence reads were collapsed and filtered to measure the absolute abundance of every unique TCRbeta CDR3 rearrangement. Productive Simpson clonality was computed per sample as the square root of Simpson's diversity index over productive rearrangements. TCRdb limited this immuneACCESS table to in-frame rearrangements with V and J called. A share of clones is missing; checked studies link under half to unresolved V genes, and the rest is unexplained. The DNA gave D and trimming, while V, J and clone size come from that table. The sample table contains more than 95,000 clones; only one count was recorded for about 80% of them. The leading ten clones occupy roughly 29% of the sample.

The TCR was taken from a man in his 60s with acute or convalescent COVID-19. The sequence is built from TRBV19 and TRBJ2-3; the D region possibly corresponds to TRBD1 (5 bases align). Sample: peripheral blood. CDR3 sequence: CASSHQGSPATDTQYF. In nucleotides, the sequence is TGTGCCAGTAGTCACCAGGGCAGTCCAGCCACAGATACGCAGTATTTT. With the rest looked up from the reference TRBV19 and TRBJ2-3 genes rather than sequenced, the full variable domain is DGGITQSPKYLFRKEGQNVTLSCEQNLNHDAMYWYRQDPGQGLRLIYYSQIVNDFQKGDIAEGYSVSREKKESFPLTVTSAQKNPTAFYLCASSHQGSPATDTQYFGPGTRLTVL.